This passage covers 10 T cell receptor beta chains from one sample sequenced in a study of cytomegalovirus exposure and HLA in healthy donors. Primers for the PCR totalled 60 Vbeta and 13 Jbeta. Here immunoSEQ multiplex PCR was the method, and the copy in TCRdb shows in-frame clones only, minus some. The sample carries around 67,000 clones, 75% to 85% recorded once. Sequenced input: PBMCs. Every receptor here comes from a man in his late teens or twenties in good health and CMV-seropositive.

V is TRBV4-2 and J is TRBJ2-7; D remains ambiguous. Between the trimmed V and J ends, which lost 4 bases and 0 bases, there was a span of 13 bases. Germline CDR1 LGHNA, CDR2 YNFKEQ. The CDR3 spans 15 residues. This CDR3 is CASSPTGWNSYEQYF. Here the CDR3 DNA reads TGTGCCAGCAGCCCCACCGGGTGGAACTCCTACGAGCAGTACTTC.

The V call is TRBV15, the J call TRBJ2-3; the match to TRBD2 covers 9 bases. The CDR3 covers 16 residues. J lost 4 bases, V lost 3 bases, and 8 bases had no gene match. CDR1 and CDR2 (germline): LNHNV, YYDKDF (reference sequence). CDR3 amino acids: CATSSRTSARADTQYF. The CDR3, as DNA: TGTGCCACCAGCAGCAGGACTAGCGCCCGGGCAGATACGCAGTATTTT.

The genes are TRBV29-1 and TRBJ2-2; D is ambiguous. Germline CDR1 SQVTM, CDR2 ANQGSEA. CDR3 length: 12 residues. Trimming pared 5 bases from V and 3 bases from J, leaving 7 bases between. The CDR3 DNA is TGCAGCGTTAGTAGAGACACCGGGGAGCTGTTTTTT. Translation: CSVSRDTGELFF.

As DNA, the CDR3 is TGCGCCAGCAGCCACCCCAGACAGGGGGAGGTGAACACTGAAGCTTTCTTT. The encoded protein is CASSHPRQGEVNTEAFF. This chain links TRBV4-1 with TRBJ1-1; 9 bases line up with TRBD1. This CDR3 has 17 residues. V was pared by 3 bases and J by 0 bases, with 8 bases of the junction left unmatched. Germline CDR1 reads MGHRA; CDR2 reads YSYEKL.

V usage is TRBV4-1 and J usage is TRBJ1-6; TRBD1 aligns across 7 bases. V was clipped by 0 bases and J by 9 bases; unmatched bases: 8. The CDR3 runs to 16 residues. Per the germline V gene, CDR1 is MGHRA and CDR2 is YSYEKL. This CDR3 is CASSQDQGGLGSPLHF. The CDR3 region has the DNA TGCGCCAGCAGCCAAGATCAAGGGGGCTTGGGTTCACCCCTCCACTTT.

V gene TRBV19 combines with J gene TRBJ1-1, with TRBD1 as a possible D gene (6 bases). The V end lost 7 bases, the J end lost 2 bases, and 14 bases lay between the germline ends. Germline V gene data show CDR1 as LNHDA and CDR2 as SQIVND (reference sequence). The CDR3 is 14 amino acids. The CDR3 loop is CASTPTGFNTEAFF. CDR3 sequence (DNA): TGTGCCAGTACCCCGACAGGTTTCAACACTGAAGCTTTCTTT.

The V and J genes are TRBV23-1 and TRBJ1-2; TRBD1 is a possible D gene (5 bases). TRBV23-1 belongs to the ORF category, with a function that is uncertain. Trimming left V 3 bases short and J 9 bases short, with 8 bases between. CDR3 length equals 11 residues. The chain's CDR3 is CASSHQGSYTF. CDR3 nucleotides: TGCGCCAGCAGTCACCAGGGCAGCTACACCTTC.

This CDR3 is CASKEDRSYNEQFF. The CDR3 DNA is TGTGCCAGCAAGGAGGATCGGTCCTACAATGAGCAGTTCTTC. The genes are TRBV6-5 and TRBJ2-1; maybe TRBD2 (5 bases). CDR1 MNHEY and CDR2 SVGAGI come from the germline V gene. Trimming took off 7 bases at V and 1 base at J, with 11 bases between the two ends. This CDR3 is built from 14 residues.

This clone was observed a handful of times. The rearrangement links TRBV19 to TRBJ1-3; D gene uncertain. The CDR3 length is 14 residues. CDR1 is LNHDA and CDR2 is SQIVND in the germline V gene (reference sequence). Trimming took off 6 bases at V and 0 bases at J, with 9 bases between the two ends. The CDR3 sequence is CASSPGFSGNTIYF. The CDR3 nucleotides are TGTGCCAGTAGCCCGGGATTCTCTGGAAACACCATATATTTT.

The rearrangement uses TRBV19 and TRBJ2-7; TRBD1 is a possible D gene (7 bases). The CDR3 has 13 amino acids. V lost 6 bases to trimming and J lost 2 bases, with 11 bases between them. CDR1 LNHDA and CDR2 SQIVND come from the germline V gene (reference sequence). CDR3 loop: CASSPRGAYEQYF. The CDR3 DNA sequence: TGTGCCAGTAGCCCCAGGGGGGCCTACGAGCAGTACTTC.